A selection of T cell receptor beta chains follows, all from one sample in a study of blood T cell repertoires in COVID-19. Clones were sequenced by immunoSEQ multiplex PCR, and TCRdb holds only the in-frame ones, with some missing. The sample consists of about 300,000 clones, approximately 84% of them appearing once. Material for sequencing was PBMCs or T cells enriched from blood (not recorded which). The receptors shown here come from a man younger than 40 who had recovered from COVID-19. Both conserved end residues are trimmed from each CDR3. Only some rows state a clone size, as once, few, many or a class for expanded clones.

-,TRBJ1-3,TRBV5-1,ASSPGTGNWYGNTIY
-,TRBJ1-5,TRBV5-5,ASSIGEGSNQPQH
-,TRBJ2-1,TRBV25-1,ASSIQERYNEQF
-,TRBJ1-3,TRBV5-6,ASSLEGTAGNTIY
-,TRBJ1-5,TRBV5-8,ASGRGFGSNQPQH
-,TRBJ2-3,TRBV19,ASSIGEVGGRTDTQY
-,TRBJ1-3,TRBV25-1,ASSGRGGEHGNTIY
few,TRBJ2-7,TRBV4-1,ASSQVVGKTYEQY
-,TRBJ2-7,TRBV27,ASSERDRGTYEQY
once,TRBJ2-7,TRBV12-5,ASGTGLAGGNTYEQY
-,TRBJ2-5,TRBV5-1,ASSPWTVYQETQY